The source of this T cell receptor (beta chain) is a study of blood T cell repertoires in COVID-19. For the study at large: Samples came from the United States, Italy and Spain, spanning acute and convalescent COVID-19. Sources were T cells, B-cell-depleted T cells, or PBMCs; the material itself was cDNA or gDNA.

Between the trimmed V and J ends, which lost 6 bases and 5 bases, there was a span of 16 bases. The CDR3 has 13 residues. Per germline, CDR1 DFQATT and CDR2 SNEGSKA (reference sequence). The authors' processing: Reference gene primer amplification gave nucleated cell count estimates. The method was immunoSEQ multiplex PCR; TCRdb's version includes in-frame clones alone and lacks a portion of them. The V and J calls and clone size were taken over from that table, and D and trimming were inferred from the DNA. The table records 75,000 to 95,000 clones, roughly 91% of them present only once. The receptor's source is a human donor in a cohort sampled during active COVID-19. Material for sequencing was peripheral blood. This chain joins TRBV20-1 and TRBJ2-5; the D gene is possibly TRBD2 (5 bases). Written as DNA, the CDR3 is TGCAGTGCCAGTCGGCGGGCCCTTGAGACCCAGTACTTC. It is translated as CSASRRALETQYF.